This entry is about one T cell receptor beta chain. What it recognizes is unknown. This entry comes from a study of CD8 T cells in Susac syndrome. Study at large: Among the Susac syndrome patients sequenced, about 6 had active disease and under 10 were in remission. At blood draw, Susac syndrome patients were therapy-naive, on corticosteroids, or on intravenous immunoglobulin alone. Study-level findings and limits: When the CD4+ T cell repertoires of patients with Susac syndrome were examined, they did not show any clonal expansion.

cDNA came from about 0.46 to 1 ug RNA primed by random hexamers. It was immunoSEQ multiplex PCR that amplified TCR beta CDR3 across 54 Vbeta and 13 Jbeta. In TCRdb, the immunoSEQ multiplex PCR reads were re-called with MiXCR into one record per CDR3 protein. This sample has approximately 260,000 distinct CDR3 sequences; 90% to 97% occur once, and the top ten carry around 0.1%. This CDR3 is built from 12 residues. With 5 bases removed from V and 4 bases from J, the gap between germline ends came to 7 bases. Germline loops: CDR1 SGHDN, CDR2 FVKESK. The clonotype originates from a human donor with Susac syndrome. The rearrangement joins TRBV14 to TRBJ2-3; D gene uncertain. Sample: CD4+ T cells from PBMCs. The CDR3 loop reads CASSYVSDTQYF. The CDR3 nucleotides read TGTGCCAGCAGCTATGTATCAGATACGCAGTATTTT.